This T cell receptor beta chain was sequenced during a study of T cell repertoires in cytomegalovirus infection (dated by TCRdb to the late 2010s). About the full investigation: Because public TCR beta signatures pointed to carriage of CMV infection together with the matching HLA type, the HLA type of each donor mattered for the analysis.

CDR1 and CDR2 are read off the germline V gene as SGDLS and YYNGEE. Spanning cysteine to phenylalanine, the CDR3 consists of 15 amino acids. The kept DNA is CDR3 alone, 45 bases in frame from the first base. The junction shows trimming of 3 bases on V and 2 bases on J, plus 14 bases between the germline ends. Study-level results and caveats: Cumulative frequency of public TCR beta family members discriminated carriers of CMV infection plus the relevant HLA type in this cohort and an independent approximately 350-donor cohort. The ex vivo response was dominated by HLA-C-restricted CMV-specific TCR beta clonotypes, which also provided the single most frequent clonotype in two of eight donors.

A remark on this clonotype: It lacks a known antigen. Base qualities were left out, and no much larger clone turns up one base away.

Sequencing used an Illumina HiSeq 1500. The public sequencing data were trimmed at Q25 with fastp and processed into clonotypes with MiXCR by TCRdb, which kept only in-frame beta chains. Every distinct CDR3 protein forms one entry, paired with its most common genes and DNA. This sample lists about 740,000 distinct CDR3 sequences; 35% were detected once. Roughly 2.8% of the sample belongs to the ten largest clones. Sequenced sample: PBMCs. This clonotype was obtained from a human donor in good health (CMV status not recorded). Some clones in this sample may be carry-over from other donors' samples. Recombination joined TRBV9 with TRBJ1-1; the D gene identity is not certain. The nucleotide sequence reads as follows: TGTGCCAGCAGCGATATGCCGGACGGTAACACTGAAGCTTTCTTT. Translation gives CASSDMPDGNTEAFF. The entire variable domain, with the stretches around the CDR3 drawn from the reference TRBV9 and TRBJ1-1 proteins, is DSGVTQTPKHLITATGQRVTLRCSPRSGDLSVYWYQQSLDQGLQFLIQYYNGEERAKGNILERFSAQQFPDLHSELNLSSLELGDSALYFCASSDMPDGNTEAFFGQGTRLTVV.